This is a list of T cell receptor beta chains from one sample in a study of CD8 T cells in ankylosing spondylitis. A single record per CDR3 protein comes from TCRdb applying MiXCR to the 5' RACE reads. The profile shows under 250,000 distinct CDR3 sequences, under 35% of them singletons. The sequenced material came from blood, either unsorted or a sorted T cell fraction (not recorded which). These receptors all come from a male donor with ankylosing spondylitis or in good health (not recorded which). Each CDR3 is given with its conserved first and last residue. Fields, in order: CDR3 DNA, CDR3 protein, V gene, D gene, clone size, J gene. A D gene is named only where the DNA matches it firmly. Clone size is not always given. Where it is, it says once, few, many or a class for expanded clones.

DNA: TGTGCCAGCAGTGATTTGCGGGCCTCTGGAAACACCATATATTTT
CDR3: CASSDLRASGNTIYF
V: TRBV6-4
D: .
size: .
J: TRBJ1-3

DNA: TGTGCCAGCAGCTTTCTCGGCATCCGGACCCAGTACTTC
CDR3: CASSFLGIRTQYF
V: TRBV5-6
D: .
size: few
J: TRBJ2-5

DNA: TGTGCCATCAGTGAGTCGGCCAGCGGGGGGGAGGATACGCAGTATTTT
CDR3: CAISESASGGEDTQYF
V: TRBV10-3
D: TRBD2
size: .
J: TRBJ2-3

DNA: TGTGCCAGCAGTTTCGGGACAAGCTATGGCTACACCTTC
CDR3: CASSFGTSYGYTF
V: TRBV12-3/TRBV12-4
D: .
size: .
J: TRBJ1-2

DNA: TGCAGTGTGGCTCGGGATGAAAAACTGTTTTTT
CDR3: CSVARDEKLFF
V: TRBV20-1
D: .
size: few
J: TRBJ1-4

DNA: TGTGCCAGCAGCACAGACAATTCACCCCTCCACTTT
CDR3: CASSTDNSPLHF
V: TRBV7-8
D: .
size: .
J: TRBJ1-6

DNA: TGTGCCAGCAGTTACCGGTGGGGACAGCATGCAACTAATGAAAAACTGTTTTTT
CDR3: CASSYRWGQHATNEKLFF
V: TRBV6-5
D: TRBD1
size: few
J: TRBJ1-4

DNA: TGTGCCAGCAGCTTAGAGGGGTGGGAGCAGTACTTC
CDR3: CASSLEGWEQYF
V: TRBV7-8
D: .
size: .
J: TRBJ2-7

DNA: TGCGCCAGCAGCTATTACCAATTACAGGGCGCCCTCACAGATACGCAGTATTTT
CDR3: CASSYYQLQGALTDTQYF
V: TRBV5-1
D: .
size: few
J: TRBJ2-3

DNA: TGCGCCAGCAGCCAACCGGGACTACATTCCGGGGAGCTGTTTTTT
CDR3: CASSQPGLHSGELFF
V: TRBV4-1
D: TRBD2
size: .
J: TRBJ2-2

DNA: TGTGCCAGCAGCTTTGCGTCCTCGGGACAGGGCCCCTACGAGCAGTACTTC
CDR3: CASSFASSGQGPYEQYF
V: TRBV7-2
D: TRBD1
size: .
J: TRBJ2-7

DNA: TGTGCCAGCAGTGCGCCAGGGATAGGGGCCAAAAACATTCAGTACTTC
CDR3: CASSAPGIGAKNIQYF
V: TRBV6-1
D: .
size: few
J: TRBJ2-4

DNA: TGCAGCGTCAAACCTAGCGGGGTATACAATGAGCAGTTCTTC
CDR3: CSVKPSGVYNEQFF
V: TRBV29-1
D: TRBD2
size: few
J: TRBJ2-1

DNA: TGCAGTGCTAGAACTAGCGGGGAGGCCGGGGAGCTGTTTTTT
CDR3: CSARTSGEAGELFF
V: TRBV20-1
D: TRBD2
size: .
J: TRBJ2-2

DNA: TGTGCCAGCGCTCCCGGGACAGGGTTTACTGAAGCTTTCTTT
CDR3: CASAPGTGFTEAFF
V: TRBV19
D: TRBD1
size: .
J: TRBJ1-1

DNA: TGTGCCAGCAGCCAAGATTCGGATCGGGGGGACAGGGACTATGGCTACACCTTC
CDR3: CASSQDSDRGDRDYGYTF
V: TRBV4-2
D: TRBD1
size: few
J: TRBJ1-2

DNA: TGCAGCGTTGAACGGCCGGAGACCCAGTACTTC
CDR3: CSVERPETQYF
V: TRBV29-1
D: .
size: .
J: TRBJ2-5

DNA: TGTGCCAGCAGTGCTACCGGGACTGAGATTCGGCAGTACTTC
CDR3: CASSATGTEIRQYF
V: TRBV12-3/TRBV12-4
D: .
size: few
J: TRBJ2-7

DNA: TGTGCCAGCAGCTTAGAGCGGGACCTCGGCTATGGCTACACCTTC
CDR3: CASSLERDLGYGYTF
V: TRBV7-8
D: .
size: few
J: TRBJ1-2

DNA: TGTGCCAGCAGACACGGGACTACCACGGGGCAGTTCTTC
CDR3: CASRHGTTTGQFF
V: TRBV6-1
D: TRBD2
size: few
J: TRBJ2-1

DNA: TGCAGTGCTAGGGGACCAACGGGGTTCAATGAGCAGTTCTTC
CDR3: CSARGPTGFNEQFF
V: TRBV20-1
D: .
size: .
J: TRBJ2-1

DNA: TGCAGCGTCCTGGCGGGGGACCCAGGGAATGAGCAGTTCTTC
CDR3: CSVLAGDPGNEQFF
V: TRBV29-1
D: TRBD2
size: .
J: TRBJ2-1

DNA: TGCAGCGTTGATGTTGGAGTCCAAGAGACCCAGTACTTC
CDR3: CSVDVGVQETQYF
V: TRBV29-1
D: .
size: few
J: TRBJ2-5

DNA: TGCAGCGTTGAAGCCGACCCTTGGACAGATACGCAGTATTTT
CDR3: CSVEADPWTDTQYF
V: TRBV29-1
D: .
size: .
J: TRBJ2-3

DNA: TGTGCCAGCAGTCCGTCCGGGGGACCAGGATTGGAGACCCAGTACTTC
CDR3: CASSPSGGPGLETQYF
V: TRBV12-3/TRBV12-4
D: .
size: .
J: TRBJ2-5

DNA: TGCGCCAGCAGTGAGTCTTGGACAGGGAATGGCTACACCTTC
CDR3: CASSESWTGNGYTF
V: TRBV10-2
D: TRBD1
size: few
J: TRBJ1-2

DNA: TGTGCCACCAGCAGAGATGATTCGACGGGGTTAAGGTACAATGAGCAGTTCTTC
CDR3: CATSRDDSTGLRYNEQFF
V: TRBV15
D: .
size: .
J: TRBJ2-1

DNA: TGTGCCAGCAGTATAACTACCGGGGGAGCTTTCTTT
CDR3: CASSITTGGAFF
V: TRBV12-3/TRBV12-4
D: .
size: .
J: TRBJ1-1

DNA: TGCGCCAGCAGCTTGGAGTGGGGGACTGGGGCCAACGTCCTGACTTTC
CDR3: CASSLEWGTGANVLTF
V: TRBV5-1
D: .
size: .
J: TRBJ2-6

DNA: TGTGCCAGCAGCTCTGGGGGCTCGGAGACCCAGTACTTC
CDR3: CASSSGGSETQYF
V: TRBV5-4
D: .
size: .
J: TRBJ2-5

DNA: TGCGCCAGCAGCCAAGCGAAGAATGAGCAGTTCTTC
CDR3: CASSQAKNEQFF
V: TRBV4-1
D: .
size: .
J: TRBJ2-1

DNA: TGTGCCAGCAGTTTAGGAGAGGACATTCAGTACTTC
CDR3: CASSLGEDIQYF
V: TRBV12-3/TRBV12-4
D: .
size: .
J: TRBJ2-4

DNA: TGTGCCAGCAGCCAGGGACAGGGGTTGGACAAGAATTCACCCCTCCACTTT
CDR3: CASSQGQGLDKNSPLHF
V: TRBV4-2
D: TRBD1
size: few
J: TRBJ1-6

DNA: TGTGCCAGCAGCCCGCGCCTAAGACAGGGGAACACTGAAGCTTTCTTT
CDR3: CASSPRLRQGNTEAFF
V: TRBV5-5
D: TRBD1
size: once
J: TRBJ1-1

DNA: TGTGCCAGCAAGGGAGGGGTGGGGTCCTACAATGAGCAGTTCTTC
CDR3: CASKGGVGSYNEQFF
V: TRBV6-2/TRBV6-3
D: TRBD2
size: few
J: TRBJ2-1

DNA: TGTGCCAGCTCACCGACGAGGACGGGTTCTAATGAAAAACTGTTTTTT
CDR3: CASSPTRTGSNEKLFF
V: TRBV18
D: .
size: .
J: TRBJ1-4

DNA: TGTGCCAGCAGCTTAATAGCTAGCGGGGGGAGCGAGCAGTACTTC
CDR3: CASSLIASGGSEQYF
V: TRBV7-2
D: TRBD2
size: few
J: TRBJ2-7

DNA: TGCGCCAGCAGCGGGACTAGCGGGGTCTACGAGCAGTACTTC
CDR3: CASSGTSGVYEQYF
V: TRBV5-1
D: TRBD2
size: .
J: TRBJ2-7

DNA: TGTGCCAGCAGTACAGGGTTTGCCTACGAGCAGTACTTC
CDR3: CASSTGFAYEQYF
V: TRBV28
D: .
size: few
J: TRBJ2-7

DNA: TGTGCCAGCAGCTTCGTAGGGACAGGAGCTTATAATTCACCCCTCCACTTT
CDR3: CASSFVGTGAYNSPLHF
V: TRBV7-9
D: TRBD1
size: .
J: TRBJ1-6

DNA: TGTGCCAGCAGTCACGGACTAGCGGGGACAGATACGCAGTATTTT
CDR3: CASSHGLAGTDTQYF
V: TRBV12-3/TRBV12-4
D: TRBD2
size: .
J: TRBJ2-3

DNA: TGTGCCAGCAGTTTTATCAGAAAAGAGACCCAGTACTTC
CDR3: CASSFIRKETQYF
V: TRBV12-3/TRBV12-4
D: .
size: few
J: TRBJ2-5

DNA: TGTGCCAGCACCTCGAACCCCGGGCCCGCCTACAATGAGCAGTTCTTC
CDR3: CASTSNPGPAYNEQFF
V: TRBV11-1
D: .
size: many
J: TRBJ2-1

DNA: TGTGCCAGCAGCTTGGAGTTGGCTAGCGTCACAGATACGCAGTATTTT
CDR3: CASSLELASVTDTQYF
V: TRBV5-4
D: .
size: .
J: TRBJ2-3

DNA: TGCGCCAGCAGCTTGGACGGCTACAATCAGCCCCAGCATTTT
CDR3: CASSLDGYNQPQHF
V: TRBV5-1
D: .
size: .
J: TRBJ1-5

DNA: TGTGCCTGGAGTGTACTTCCACCTACCTACGAGCAGTACTTC
CDR3: CAWSVLPPTYEQYF
V: TRBV30
D: .
size: .
J: TRBJ2-7

DNA: TGCAGTGCTAGAAGTGGTCTAGCTAGACACAATGAGCAGTTCTTC
CDR3: CSARSGLARHNEQFF
V: TRBV20-1
D: .
size: .
J: TRBJ2-1

DNA: TGTGCCAGCAGACGGACCGAAAACATTCAGTACTTC
CDR3: CASRRTENIQYF
V: TRBV6-2/TRBV6-3
D: .
size: few
J: TRBJ2-4

DNA: TGTGCCAGCAGCCTAGGACTAGAACGGGAGACCCAGTACTTC
CDR3: CASSLGLERETQYF
V: TRBV4-2
D: TRBD2
size: few
J: TRBJ2-5